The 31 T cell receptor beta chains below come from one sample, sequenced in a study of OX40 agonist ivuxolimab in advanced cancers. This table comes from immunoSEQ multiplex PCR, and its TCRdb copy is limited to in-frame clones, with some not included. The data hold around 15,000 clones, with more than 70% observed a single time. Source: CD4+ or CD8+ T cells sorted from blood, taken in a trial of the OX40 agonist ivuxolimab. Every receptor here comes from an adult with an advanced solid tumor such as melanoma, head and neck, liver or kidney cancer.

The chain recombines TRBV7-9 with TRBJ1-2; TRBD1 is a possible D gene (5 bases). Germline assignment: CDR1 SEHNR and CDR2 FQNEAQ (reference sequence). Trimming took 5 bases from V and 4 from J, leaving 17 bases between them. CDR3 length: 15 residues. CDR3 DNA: TGTGCCAGCAGCGATGAAGCAAGGGGAGGCTATGGCTACACCTTC. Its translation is CASSDEARGGYGYTF.

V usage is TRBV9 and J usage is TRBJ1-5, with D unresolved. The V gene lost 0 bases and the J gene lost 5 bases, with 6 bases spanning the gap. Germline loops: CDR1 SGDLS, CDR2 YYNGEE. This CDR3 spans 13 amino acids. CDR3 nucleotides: TGTGCCAGCAGCGTAGATCCTTATCAGCCCCAGCATTTT. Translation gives CASSVDPYQPQHF.

The CDR3 region is CASSPGQVGSYNEQFF. As DNA, the CDR3 is TGTGCCAGCAGCCCAGGACAGGTAGGATCCTACAATGAGCAGTTCTTC. The V gene is TRBV27, the J gene TRBJ2-1; 7 bases map to TRBD1. J was trimmed by 1 base and V by 6 bases; bases with no gene match: 9. Looked up from germline, CDR1 is MNHEY and CDR2 is SMNVEV (reference sequence). This CDR3 spans 16 amino acids.

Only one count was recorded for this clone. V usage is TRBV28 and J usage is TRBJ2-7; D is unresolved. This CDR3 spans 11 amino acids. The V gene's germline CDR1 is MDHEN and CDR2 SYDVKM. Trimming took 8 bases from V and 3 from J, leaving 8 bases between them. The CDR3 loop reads CASGPGYEQYF. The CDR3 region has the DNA TGTGCCAGCGGCCCGGGCTACGAGCAGTACTTC.

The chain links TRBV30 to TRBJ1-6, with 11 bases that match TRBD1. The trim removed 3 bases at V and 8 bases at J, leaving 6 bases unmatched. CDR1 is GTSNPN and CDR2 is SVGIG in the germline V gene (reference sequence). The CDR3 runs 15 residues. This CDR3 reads CAWRPRGQGDSPLHF. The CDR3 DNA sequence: TGTGCCTGGAGACCTCGGGGACAGGGGGATTCACCCCTCCACTTT.

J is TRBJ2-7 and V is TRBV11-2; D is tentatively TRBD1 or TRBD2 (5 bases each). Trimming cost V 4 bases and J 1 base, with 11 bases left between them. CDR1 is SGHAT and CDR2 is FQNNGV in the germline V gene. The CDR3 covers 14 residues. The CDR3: CASSYGTESYEQYF. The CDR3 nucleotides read TGTGCCAGCAGCTACGGGACGGAATCCTACGAGCAGTACTTC.

CDR3 bases: TGTGCCAGCAGTTTATCCGGGACGAGTAGTGGCTACACCTTC. It yields the protein CASSLSGTSSGYTF. The chain employs TRBV27 and TRBJ1-2, with D tentatively TRBD1 (5 bases). The V gene lost 0 bases and the J gene lost 7 bases, with 12 bases spanning the gap. Germline assignment: CDR1 MNHEY and CDR2 SMNVEV (reference sequence). CDR3 length equals 14 residues.

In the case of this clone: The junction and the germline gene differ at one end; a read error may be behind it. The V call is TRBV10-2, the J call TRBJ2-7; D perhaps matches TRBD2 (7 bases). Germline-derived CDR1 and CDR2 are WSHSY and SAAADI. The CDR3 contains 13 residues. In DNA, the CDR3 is TGCGCCAGCGGTGAGGGGGGGACCTACGAGCAGTACTTC. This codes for CASGEGGTYEQYF.

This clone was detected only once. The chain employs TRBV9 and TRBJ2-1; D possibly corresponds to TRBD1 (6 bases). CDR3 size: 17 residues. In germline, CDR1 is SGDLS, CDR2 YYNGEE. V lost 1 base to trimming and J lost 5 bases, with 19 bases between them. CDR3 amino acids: CASSVNLMRDINNEQFF. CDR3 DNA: TGTGCCAGCAGCGTAAATCTAATGAGGGACATTAACAATGAGCAGTTCTTC.

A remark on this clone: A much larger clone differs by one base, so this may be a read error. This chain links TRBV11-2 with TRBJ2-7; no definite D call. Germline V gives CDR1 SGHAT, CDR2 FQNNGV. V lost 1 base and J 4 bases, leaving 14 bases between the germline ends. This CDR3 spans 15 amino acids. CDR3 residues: CASSLATFEGYEQYF. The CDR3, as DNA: TGTGCCAGCAGCTTAGCTACGTTTGAAGGATACGAGCAGTACTTC.

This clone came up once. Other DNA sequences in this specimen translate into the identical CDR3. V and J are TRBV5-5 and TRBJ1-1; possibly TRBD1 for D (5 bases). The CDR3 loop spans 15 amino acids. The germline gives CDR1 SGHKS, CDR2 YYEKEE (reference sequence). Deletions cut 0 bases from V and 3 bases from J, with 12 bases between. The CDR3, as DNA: TGTGCCAGCAGCTTGGACTGGGGCCGCTACACTGAAGCTTTCTTT. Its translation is CASSLDWGRYTEAFF.

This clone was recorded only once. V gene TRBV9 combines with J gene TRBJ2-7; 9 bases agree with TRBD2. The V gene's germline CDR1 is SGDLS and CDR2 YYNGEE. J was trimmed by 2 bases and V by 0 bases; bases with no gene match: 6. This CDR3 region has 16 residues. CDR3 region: CASSVGSGSRTYEQYF. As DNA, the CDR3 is TGTGCCAGCAGCGTAGGTAGCGGGAGCCGTACCTACGAGCAGTACTTC.

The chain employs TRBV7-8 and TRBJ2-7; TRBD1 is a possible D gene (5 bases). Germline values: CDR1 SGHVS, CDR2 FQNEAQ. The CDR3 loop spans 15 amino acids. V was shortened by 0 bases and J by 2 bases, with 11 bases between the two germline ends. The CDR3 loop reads CASSLAVAGTYEQYF. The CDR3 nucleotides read TGTGCCAGCAGCTTAGCGGTGGCAGGGACCTACGAGCAGTACTTC.

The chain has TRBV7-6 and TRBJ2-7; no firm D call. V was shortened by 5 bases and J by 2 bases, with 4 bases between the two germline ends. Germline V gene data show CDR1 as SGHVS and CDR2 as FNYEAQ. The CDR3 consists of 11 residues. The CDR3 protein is CASSPAYEQYF. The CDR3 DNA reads TGTGCCAGCAGCCCCGCCTACGAGCAGTACTTC.

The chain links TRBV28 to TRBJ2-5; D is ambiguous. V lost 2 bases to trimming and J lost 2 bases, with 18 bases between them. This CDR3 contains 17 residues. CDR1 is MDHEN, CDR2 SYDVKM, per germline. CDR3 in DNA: TGTGCCAGCAGTTTAACTGGGGTAGTGAGAGGACAAGAGACCCAGTACTTC. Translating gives CASSLTGVVRGQETQYF.

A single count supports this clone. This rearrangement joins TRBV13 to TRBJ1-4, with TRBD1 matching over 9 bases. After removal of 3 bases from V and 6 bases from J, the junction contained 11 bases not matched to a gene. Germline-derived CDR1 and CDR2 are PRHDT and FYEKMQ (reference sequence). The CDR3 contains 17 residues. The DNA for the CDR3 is TGTGCCAGCAGCTTGGTGCAGGGGGACAGGGTTGATGAAAAACTGTTTTTT. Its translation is CASSLVQGDRVDEKLFF.

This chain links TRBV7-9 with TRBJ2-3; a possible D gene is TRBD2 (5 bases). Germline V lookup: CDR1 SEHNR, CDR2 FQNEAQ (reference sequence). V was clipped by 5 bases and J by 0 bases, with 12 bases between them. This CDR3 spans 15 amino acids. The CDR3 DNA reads TGTGCCAGCAGCCCAAGGGAGCTTAGCACAGATACGCAGTATTTT. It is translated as CASSPRELSTDTQYF.

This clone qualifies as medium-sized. The CDR3, as DNA: TGTGCCAGCAGCTTACTGCTGGACCGACCCACAGATACGCAGTATTTT. This codes for CASSLLLDRPTDTQYF. The J gene is TRBJ2-3, the V gene TRBV7-9, with no clear D. Trimming cost V 2 bases and J 2 bases, with 14 bases left between them. The CDR3 is 16 amino acids. Germline lookup yields CDR1 SEHNR and CDR2 FQNEAQ (reference sequence). The full variable domain, completed using reference TRBV7-9 and TRBJ2-3, is DTGVSQNPRHKITKRGQNVTFRCDPISEHNRLYWYRQTLGQGPEFLTYFQNEAQLEKSRLLSDRFSAERPKGSFSTLEIQRTEQGDSAMYLCASSLLLDRPTDTQYFGPGTRLTVL.

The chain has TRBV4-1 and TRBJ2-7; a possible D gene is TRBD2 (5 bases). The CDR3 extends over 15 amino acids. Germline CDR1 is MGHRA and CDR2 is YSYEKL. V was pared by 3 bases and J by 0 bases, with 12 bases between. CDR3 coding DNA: TGCGCCAGCAGCCAGCGGGCCACCTTCTCCTACGAGCAGTACTTC. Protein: CASSQRATFSYEQYF.

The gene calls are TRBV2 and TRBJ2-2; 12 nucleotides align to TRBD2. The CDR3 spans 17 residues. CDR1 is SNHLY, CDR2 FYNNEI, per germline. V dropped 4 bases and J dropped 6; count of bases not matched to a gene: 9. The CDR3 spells CASSGGLAGGPSGELFF. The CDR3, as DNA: TGTGCCAGCAGTGGAGGGCTAGCGGGGGGGCCGTCCGGGGAGCTGTTTTTT.

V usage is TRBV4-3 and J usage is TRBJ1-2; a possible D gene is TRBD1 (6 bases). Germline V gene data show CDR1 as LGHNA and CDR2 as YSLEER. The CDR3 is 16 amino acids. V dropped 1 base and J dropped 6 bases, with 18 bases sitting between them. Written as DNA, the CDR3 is TGCGCCAGCAGCCAAGTCGCGTCCGGGACATTGCATGGCTACACCTTC. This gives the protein CASSQVASGTLHGYTF.

Here the CDR3 DNA reads TGCAGCGTTGAACGGGGGAGTGGCACCGGGGAGCTGTTTTTT. This encodes CSVERGSGTGELFF. This sequence joins TRBV29-1 and TRBJ2-2, with D perhaps matching TRBD2 (6 bases). The CDR3 has 14 residues. V was pared by 2 bases and J by 4 bases, with 11 bases between. Looked up from germline, CDR1 is SQVTM and CDR2 is ANQGSEA.

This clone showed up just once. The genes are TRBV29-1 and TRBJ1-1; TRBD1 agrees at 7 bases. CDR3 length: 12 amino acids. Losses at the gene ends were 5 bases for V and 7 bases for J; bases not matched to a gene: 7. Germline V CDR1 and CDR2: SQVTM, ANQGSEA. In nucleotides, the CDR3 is TGCAGCGTTTTGGACAGGAGGAGTGAAGCTTTCTTT. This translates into CSVLDRRSEAFF.

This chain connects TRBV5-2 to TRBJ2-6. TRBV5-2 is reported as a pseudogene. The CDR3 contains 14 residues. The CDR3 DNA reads TGCGCCAGCAGCCAAGATTGGGTGACCAACGTCCTGACTTTC. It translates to CASSQDWVTNVLTF.

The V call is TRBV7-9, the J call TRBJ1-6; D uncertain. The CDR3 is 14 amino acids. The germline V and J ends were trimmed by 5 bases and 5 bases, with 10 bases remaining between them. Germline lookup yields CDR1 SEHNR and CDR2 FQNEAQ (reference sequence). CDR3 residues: CASSSGGDNSPLHF. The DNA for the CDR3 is TGTGCCAGCAGCAGCGGCGGGGATAATTCACCCCTCCACTTT.

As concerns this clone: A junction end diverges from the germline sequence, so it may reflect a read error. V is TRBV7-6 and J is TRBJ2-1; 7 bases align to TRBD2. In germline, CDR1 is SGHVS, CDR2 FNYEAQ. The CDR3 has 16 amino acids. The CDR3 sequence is CASRLALGGSRNEQFF. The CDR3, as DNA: TGTGCCAGCAGATTAGCGTTGGGCGGGAGCCGCAATGAGCAGTTCTTC.

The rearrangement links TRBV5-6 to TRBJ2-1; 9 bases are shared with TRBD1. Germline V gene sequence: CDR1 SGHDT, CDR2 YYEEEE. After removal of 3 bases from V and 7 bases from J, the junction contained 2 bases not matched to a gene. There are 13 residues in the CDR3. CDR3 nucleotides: TGTGCCAGCAGCTGGGGGACAGGGAATGAGCAGTTCTTC. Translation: CASSWGTGNEQFF.

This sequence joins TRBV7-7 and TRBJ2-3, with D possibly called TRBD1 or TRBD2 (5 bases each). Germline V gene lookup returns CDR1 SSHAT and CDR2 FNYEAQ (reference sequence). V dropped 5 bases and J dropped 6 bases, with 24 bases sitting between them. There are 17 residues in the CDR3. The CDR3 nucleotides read TGTGCCAGCAGCATCTCACCGGGACCCGGTACGGGGGATACGCAGTATTTT. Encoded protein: CASSISPGPGTGDTQYF.

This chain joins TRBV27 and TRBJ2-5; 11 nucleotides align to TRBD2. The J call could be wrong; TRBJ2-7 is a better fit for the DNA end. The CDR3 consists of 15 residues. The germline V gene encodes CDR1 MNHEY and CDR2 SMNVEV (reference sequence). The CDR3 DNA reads TGTGCCAGCAGTCTAATAGCGGGAGGGGTGGACGAGCAGTACTTC. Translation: CASSLIAGGVDEQYF.

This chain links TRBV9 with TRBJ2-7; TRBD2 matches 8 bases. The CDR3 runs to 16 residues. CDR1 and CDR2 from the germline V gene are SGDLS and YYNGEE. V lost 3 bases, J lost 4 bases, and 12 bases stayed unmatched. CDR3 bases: TGTGCCAGCAGCGAGGGGGAGGCGGGAGGATTTTACGAGCAGTACTTC. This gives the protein CASSEGEAGGFYEQYF.

This CDR3 reads CASRGLSNQPQHF. Written as DNA, the CDR3 is TGTGCCAGCAGGGGGCTAAGCAATCAGCCCCAGCATTTT. The chain combines TRBV6-6 with TRBJ1-5, with a weak D call TRBD1 (5 bases). The CDR3 is 13 amino acids. CDR1 and CDR2 from the germline V gene are MNHNY and SVGAGI (reference sequence). Trimming removed 6 bases from V and 1 base from J, with 7 bases in between.